This T cell receptor (beta chain) is drawn from a study of blood T cell repertoires in COVID-19. Study at large: Italy, Spain and the United States were the sources of the convalescent and acute COVID-19 samples. Sources were T cells, B-cell-depleted T cells, or PBMCs; the material itself was cDNA or gDNA.

In the original workflow: Nucleated cell counts were estimated from reference gene primer amplification. The repertoire was sequenced with immunoSEQ multiplex PCR; TCRdb's copy has only in-frame clones and lacks some. V, J and clone size are those of that table, while D and trimming were read from the DNA. The sample comprises under 200,000 clones, 80% to 95% of which are singletons, and around 0.53% rests with the top ten. In this sample, this clone turned up a few times. The CDR3 spans 15 residues. With V trimmed by 2 bases and J by 7 bases, 8 bases remained unmatched. CDR1 is MGHRA and CDR2 is YSYEKL in the germline V gene.

Sequenced: peripheral blood. The rearrangement joins TRBV4-1 to TRBJ2-1, with 7 bases lining up with TRBD2. This TCR came from a man aged 50 to 60 with acute or convalescent COVID-19. The CDR3 protein is CASSQLWGGGNEQFF. The CDR3 nucleotides read TGCGCCAGCAGCCAACTTTGGGGGGGAGGAAATGAGCAGTTCTTC.